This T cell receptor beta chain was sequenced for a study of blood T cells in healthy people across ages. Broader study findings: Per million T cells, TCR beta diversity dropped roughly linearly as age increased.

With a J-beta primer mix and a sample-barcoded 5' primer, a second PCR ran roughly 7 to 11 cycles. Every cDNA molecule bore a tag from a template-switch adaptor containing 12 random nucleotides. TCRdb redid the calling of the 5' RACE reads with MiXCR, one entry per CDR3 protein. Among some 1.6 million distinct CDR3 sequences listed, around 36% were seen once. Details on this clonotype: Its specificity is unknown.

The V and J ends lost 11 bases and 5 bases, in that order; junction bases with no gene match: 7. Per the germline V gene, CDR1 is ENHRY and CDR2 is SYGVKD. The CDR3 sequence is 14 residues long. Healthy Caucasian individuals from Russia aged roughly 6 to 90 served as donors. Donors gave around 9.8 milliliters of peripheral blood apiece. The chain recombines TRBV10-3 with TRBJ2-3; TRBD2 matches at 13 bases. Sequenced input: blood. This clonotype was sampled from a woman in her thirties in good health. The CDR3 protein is CAAGLAGEIDTQYF. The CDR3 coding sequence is TGTGCCGCTGGACTAGCGGGAGAGATAGATACGCAGTATTTT.